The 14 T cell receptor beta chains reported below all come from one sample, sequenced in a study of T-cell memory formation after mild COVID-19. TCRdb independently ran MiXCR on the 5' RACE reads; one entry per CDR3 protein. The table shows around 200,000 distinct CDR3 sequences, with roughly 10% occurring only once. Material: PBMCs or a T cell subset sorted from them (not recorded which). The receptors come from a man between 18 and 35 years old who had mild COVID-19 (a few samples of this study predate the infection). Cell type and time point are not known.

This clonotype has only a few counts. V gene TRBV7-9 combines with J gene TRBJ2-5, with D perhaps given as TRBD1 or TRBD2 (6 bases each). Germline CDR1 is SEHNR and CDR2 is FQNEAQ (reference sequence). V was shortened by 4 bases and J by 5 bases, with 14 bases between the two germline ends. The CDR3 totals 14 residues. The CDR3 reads CASSWKGGVETQYF. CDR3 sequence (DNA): TGTGCCAGCAGCTGGAAGGGGGGAGTCGAGACCCAGTACTTC. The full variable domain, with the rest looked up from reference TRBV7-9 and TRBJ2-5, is DTGVSQNPRHKITKRGQNVTFRCDPISEHNRLYWYRQTLGQGPEFLTYFQNEAQLEKSRLLSDRFSAERPKGSFSTLEIQRTEQGDSAMYLCASSWKGGVETQYFGPGTRLLVL.

Here the CDR3 reads CAWGPSADEQFF. CDR3 nucleotides: TGTGCCTGGGGACCATCCGCGGATGAGCAGTTCTTC. The rearrangement uses TRBV30 and TRBJ2-1; no definite D call. V was cut by 5 bases and J by 8 bases, with 13 bases left in between. The CDR3 extends over 12 amino acids. Germline V gene lookup returns CDR1 GTSNPN and CDR2 SVGIG (reference sequence).

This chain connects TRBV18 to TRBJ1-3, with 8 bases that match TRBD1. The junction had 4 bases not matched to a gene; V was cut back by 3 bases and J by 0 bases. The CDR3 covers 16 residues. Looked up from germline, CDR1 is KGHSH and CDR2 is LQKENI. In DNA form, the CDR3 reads TGTGCCAGCTCACCGGGACAGGCGACCTCTGGAAACACCATATATTTT. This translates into CASSPGQATSGNTIYF. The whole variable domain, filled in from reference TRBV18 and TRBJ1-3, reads NAGVMQNPRHLVRRRGQEARLRCSPMKGHSHVYWYRQLPEEGLKFMVYLQKENIIDESGMPKERFSAEFPKEGPSILRIQQVVRGDSAAYFCASSPGQATSGNTIYFGEGSWLTVV.

The CDR3 DNA reads TGTGCCAGCTCACCACCAGACAGGAGCTATGGCTACACCTTC. This encodes CASSPPDRSYGYTF. The V gene is TRBV18, the J gene TRBJ1-2; possibly TRBD1 for D (6 bases). CDR3 length equals 14 residues. Trimming cost V 0 bases and J 4 bases, with 9 bases left between them. Germline assignment: CDR1 KGHSH and CDR2 LQKENI.

CDR3 in amino acids: CASSLRTGFTDTQYF. CDR3 bases: TGTGCCAGCAGTTTAAGGACAGGATTCACAGATACGCAGTATTTT. The chain combines TRBV28 with TRBJ2-3; TRBD1 matches at 7 bases. Germline V lookup: CDR1 MDHEN, CDR2 SYDVKM. This CDR3 is 15 amino acids long. V lost 2 bases to trimming and J lost 2 bases; unmatched junction nucleotides: 4.

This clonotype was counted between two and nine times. CDR3 coding DNA: TGTGCCAGCAGCTTAACCTCCTCAGCCCGACCTACGAACACCGGGGAGCTGTTTTTT. Amino acids: CASSLTSSARPTNTGELFF. The chain uses TRBV7-9 and TRBJ2-2; D remains ambiguous. The length of the CDR3 is 19 residues. The V end was cut by 2 bases, the J end by 0 bases, with 19 bases between. Germline lookup yields CDR1 SEHNR and CDR2 FQNEAQ (reference sequence).

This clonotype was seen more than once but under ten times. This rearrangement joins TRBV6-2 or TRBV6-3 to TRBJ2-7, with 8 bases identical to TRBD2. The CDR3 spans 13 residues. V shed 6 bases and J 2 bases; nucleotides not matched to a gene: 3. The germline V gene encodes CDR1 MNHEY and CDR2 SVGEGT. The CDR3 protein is CASRKGLAYEQYF. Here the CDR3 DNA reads TGTGCCAGCAGGAAGGGACTAGCCTACGAGCAGTACTTC.

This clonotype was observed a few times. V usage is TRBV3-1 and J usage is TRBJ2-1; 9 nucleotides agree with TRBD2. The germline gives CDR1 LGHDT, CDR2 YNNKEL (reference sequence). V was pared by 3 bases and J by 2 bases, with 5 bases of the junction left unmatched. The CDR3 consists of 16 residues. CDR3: CASSQRGGPTYNEQFF. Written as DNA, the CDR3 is TGTGCCAGCAGCCAGCGGGGGGGCCCCACCTACAATGAGCAGTTCTTC.

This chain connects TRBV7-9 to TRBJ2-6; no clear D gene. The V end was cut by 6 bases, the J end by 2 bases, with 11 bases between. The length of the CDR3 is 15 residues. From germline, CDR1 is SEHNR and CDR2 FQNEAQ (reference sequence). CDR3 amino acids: CASSLIATGANVLTF. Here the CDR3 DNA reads TGTGCCAGCAGTTTAATCGCCACTGGGGCCAACGTCCTGACTTTC.

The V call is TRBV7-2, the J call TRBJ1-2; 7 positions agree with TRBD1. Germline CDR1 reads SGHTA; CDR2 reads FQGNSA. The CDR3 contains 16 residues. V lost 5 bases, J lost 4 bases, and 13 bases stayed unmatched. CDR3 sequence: CASSPEPGQRFYGYTF. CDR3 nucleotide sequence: TGTGCCAGCAGCCCTGAACCGGGACAGCGCTTCTATGGCTACACCTTC.

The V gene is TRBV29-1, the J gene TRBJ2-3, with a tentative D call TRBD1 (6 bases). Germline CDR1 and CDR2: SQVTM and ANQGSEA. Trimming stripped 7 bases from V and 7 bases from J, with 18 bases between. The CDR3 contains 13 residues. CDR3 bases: TGCAGCGGGGTACAGGGCTCGGGGAATACGCAGTATTTT. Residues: CSGVQGSGNTQYF.

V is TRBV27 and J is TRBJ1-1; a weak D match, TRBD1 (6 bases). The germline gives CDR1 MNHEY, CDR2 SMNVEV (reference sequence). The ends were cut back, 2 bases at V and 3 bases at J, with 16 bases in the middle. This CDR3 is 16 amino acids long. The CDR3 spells CASSLGPGEVYTEAFF. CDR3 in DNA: TGTGCCAGCAGTTTAGGGCCAGGGGAGGTGTACACTGAAGCTTTCTTT.

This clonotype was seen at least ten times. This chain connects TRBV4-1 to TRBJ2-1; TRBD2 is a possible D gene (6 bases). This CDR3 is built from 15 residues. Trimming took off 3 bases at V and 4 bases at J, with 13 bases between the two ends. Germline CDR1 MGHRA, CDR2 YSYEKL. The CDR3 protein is CASSHGTRRYNEQFF. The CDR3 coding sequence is TGCGCCAGCAGCCACGGGACTCGACGATACAATGAGCAGTTCTTC.

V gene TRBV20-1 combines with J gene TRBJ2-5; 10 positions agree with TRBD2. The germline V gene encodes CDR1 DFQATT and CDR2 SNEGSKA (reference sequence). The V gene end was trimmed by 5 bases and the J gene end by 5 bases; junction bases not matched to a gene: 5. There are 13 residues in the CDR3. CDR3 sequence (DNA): TGCAGTGCTCGAGCGGGGGGGAGTGAGACCCAGTACTTC. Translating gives CSARAGGSETQYF.